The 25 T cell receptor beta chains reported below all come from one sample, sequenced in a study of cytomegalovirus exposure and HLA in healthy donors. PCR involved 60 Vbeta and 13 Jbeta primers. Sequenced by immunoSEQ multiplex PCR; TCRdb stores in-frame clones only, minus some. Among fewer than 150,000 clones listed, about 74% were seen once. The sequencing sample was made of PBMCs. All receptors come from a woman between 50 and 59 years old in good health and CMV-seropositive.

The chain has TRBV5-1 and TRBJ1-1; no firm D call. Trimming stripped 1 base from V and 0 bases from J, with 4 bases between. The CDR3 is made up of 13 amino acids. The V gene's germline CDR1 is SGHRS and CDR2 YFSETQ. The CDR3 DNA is TGCGCCAGCAGCTTGCTACTGAACACTGAAGCTTTCTTT. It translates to CASSLLLNTEAFF.

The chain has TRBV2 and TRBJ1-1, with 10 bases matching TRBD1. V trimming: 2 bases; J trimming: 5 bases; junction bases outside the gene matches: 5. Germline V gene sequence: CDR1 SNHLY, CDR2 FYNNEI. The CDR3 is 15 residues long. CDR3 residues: CASSELGQGGTEAFF. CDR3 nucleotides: TGTGCCAGCAGTGAATTAGGACAGGGGGGTACTGAAGCTTTCTTT. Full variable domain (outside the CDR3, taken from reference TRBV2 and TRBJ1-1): EPEVTQTPSHQVTQMGQEVILRCVPISNHLYFYWYRQILGQKVEFLVSFYNNEISEKSEIFDDQFSVERPDGSNFTLKIRSTKLEDSAMYFCASSELGQGGTEAFFGQGTRLTVV.

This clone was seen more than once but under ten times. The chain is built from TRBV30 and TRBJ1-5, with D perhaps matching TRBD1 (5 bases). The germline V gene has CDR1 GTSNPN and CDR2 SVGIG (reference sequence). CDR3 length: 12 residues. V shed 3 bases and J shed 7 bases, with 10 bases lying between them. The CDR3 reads CAWSQWGQPQHF. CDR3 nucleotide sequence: TGTGCCTGGAGCCAATGGGGCCAGCCCCAGCATTTT.

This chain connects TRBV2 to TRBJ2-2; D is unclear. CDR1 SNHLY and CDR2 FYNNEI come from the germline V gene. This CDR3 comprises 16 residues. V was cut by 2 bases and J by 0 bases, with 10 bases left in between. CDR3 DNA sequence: TGTGCCAGCAGTGAAAAGGTCAGGTCGAACACCGGGGAGCTGTTTTTT. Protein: CASSEKVRSNTGELFF.

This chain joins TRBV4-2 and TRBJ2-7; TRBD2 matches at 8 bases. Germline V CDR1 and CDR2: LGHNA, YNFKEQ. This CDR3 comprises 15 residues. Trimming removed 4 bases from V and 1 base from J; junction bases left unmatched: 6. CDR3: CASSPSTSGSYEQYF. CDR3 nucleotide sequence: TGTGCCAGCAGCCCCAGCACTAGCGGATCCTACGAGCAGTACTTC.

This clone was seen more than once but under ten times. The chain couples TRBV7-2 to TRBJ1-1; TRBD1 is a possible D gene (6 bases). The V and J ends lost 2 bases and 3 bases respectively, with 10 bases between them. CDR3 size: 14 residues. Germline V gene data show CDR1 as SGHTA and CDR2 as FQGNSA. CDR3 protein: CASSLQGPYTEAFF. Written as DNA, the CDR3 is TGTGCCAGCAGCTTACAGGGGCCCTACACTGAAGCTTTCTTT.

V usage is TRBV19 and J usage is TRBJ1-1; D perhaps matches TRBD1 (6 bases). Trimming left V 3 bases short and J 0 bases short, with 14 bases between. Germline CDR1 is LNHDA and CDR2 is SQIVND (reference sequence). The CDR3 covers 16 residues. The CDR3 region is CASSIPSTGLNTEAFF. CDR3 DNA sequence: TGTGCCAGTAGTATTCCCTCGACAGGATTGAACACTGAAGCTTTCTTT.

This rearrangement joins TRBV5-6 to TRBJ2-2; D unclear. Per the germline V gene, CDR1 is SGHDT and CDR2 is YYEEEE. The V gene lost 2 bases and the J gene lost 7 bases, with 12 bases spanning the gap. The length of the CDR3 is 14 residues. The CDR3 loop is CASSLTRRYGELFF. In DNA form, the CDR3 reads TGTGCCAGCAGCTTAACAAGGCGGTACGGGGAGCTGTTTTTT.

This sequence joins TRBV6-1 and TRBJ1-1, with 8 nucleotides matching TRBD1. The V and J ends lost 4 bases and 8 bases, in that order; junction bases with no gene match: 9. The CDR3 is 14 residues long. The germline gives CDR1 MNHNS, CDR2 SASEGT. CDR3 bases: TGTGCCAGCAGTGCCCTTCCTTGGACAGGGGAAGCTTTCTTT. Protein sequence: CASSALPWTGEAFF.

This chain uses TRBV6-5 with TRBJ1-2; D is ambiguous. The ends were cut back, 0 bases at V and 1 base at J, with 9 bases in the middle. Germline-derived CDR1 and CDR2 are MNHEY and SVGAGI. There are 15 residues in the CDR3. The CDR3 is CASSYSRVFNYGYTF. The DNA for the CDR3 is TGTGCCAGCAGTTACTCTCGGGTGTTTAACTATGGCTACACCTTC.

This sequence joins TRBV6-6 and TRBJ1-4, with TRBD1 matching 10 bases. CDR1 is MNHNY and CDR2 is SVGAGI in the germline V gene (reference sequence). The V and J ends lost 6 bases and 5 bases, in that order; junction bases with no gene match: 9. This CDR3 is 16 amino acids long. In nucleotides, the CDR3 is TGTGCCAGCAGCATAAGGGACAGGGGCCGAAATGAAAAACTGTTTTTT. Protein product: CASSIRDRGRNEKLFF.

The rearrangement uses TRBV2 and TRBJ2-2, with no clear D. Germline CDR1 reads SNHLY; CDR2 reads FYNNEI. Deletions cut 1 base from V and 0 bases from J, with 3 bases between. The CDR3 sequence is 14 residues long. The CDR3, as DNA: TGTGCCAGCAGTGAAGTCTCGAACACCGGGGAGCTGTTTTTT. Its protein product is CASSEVSNTGELFF. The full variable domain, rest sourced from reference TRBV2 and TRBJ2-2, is EPEVTQTPSHQVTQMGQEVILRCVPISNHLYFYWYRQILGQKVEFLVSFYNNEISEKSEIFDDQFSVERPDGSNFTLKIRSTKLEDSAMYFCASSEVSNTGELFFGEGSRLTVL.

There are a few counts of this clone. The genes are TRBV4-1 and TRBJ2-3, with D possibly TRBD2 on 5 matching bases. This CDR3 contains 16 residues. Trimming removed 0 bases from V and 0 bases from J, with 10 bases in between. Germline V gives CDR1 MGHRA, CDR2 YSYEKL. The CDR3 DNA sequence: TGCGCCAGCAGCCAAGATCAGCGAGGGAGCACAGATACGCAGTATTTT. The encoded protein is CASSQDQRGSTDTQYF.

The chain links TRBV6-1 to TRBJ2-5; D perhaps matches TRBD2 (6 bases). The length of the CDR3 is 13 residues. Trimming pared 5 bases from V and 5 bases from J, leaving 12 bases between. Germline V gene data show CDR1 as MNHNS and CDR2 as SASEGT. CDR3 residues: CASSRQGRETQYF. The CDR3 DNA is TGTGCCAGCAGTAGACAAGGGAGGGAGACCCAGTACTTC.

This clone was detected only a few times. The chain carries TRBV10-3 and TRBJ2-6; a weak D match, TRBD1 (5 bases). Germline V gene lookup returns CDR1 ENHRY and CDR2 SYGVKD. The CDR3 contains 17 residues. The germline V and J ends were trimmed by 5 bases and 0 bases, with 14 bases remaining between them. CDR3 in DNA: TGTGCCATCAGTTCCCATAGACAGAGCTCTGGGGCCAACGTCCTGACTTTC. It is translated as CAISSHRQSSGANVLTF.

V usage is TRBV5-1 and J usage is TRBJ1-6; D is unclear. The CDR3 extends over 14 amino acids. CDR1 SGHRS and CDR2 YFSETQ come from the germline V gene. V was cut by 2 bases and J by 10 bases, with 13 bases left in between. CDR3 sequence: CASSFARQLSPLHF. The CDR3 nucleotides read TGCGCCAGCAGCTTCGCCAGGCAGCTGTCACCCCTCCACTTT. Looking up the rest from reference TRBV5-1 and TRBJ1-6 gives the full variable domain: KAGVTQTPRYLIKTRGQQVTLSCSPISGHRSVSWYQQTPGQGLQFLFEYFSETQRNKGNFPGRFSGRQFSNSRSEMNVSTLELGDSALYLCASSFARQLSPLHFGNGTRLTVT.

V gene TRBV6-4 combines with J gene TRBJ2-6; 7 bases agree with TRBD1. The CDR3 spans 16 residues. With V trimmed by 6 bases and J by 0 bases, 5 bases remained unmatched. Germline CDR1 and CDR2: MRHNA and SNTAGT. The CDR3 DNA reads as TGTGCCAGCAGACGGGACAGCATCTCTGGGGCCAACGTCCTGACTTTC. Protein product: CASRRDSISGANVLTF.

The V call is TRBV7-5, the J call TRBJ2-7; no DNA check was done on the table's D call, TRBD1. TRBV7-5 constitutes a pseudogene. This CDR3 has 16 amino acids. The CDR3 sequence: CARSALPDRGDHEQYF. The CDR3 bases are TGTGCCAGAAGCGCCCTCCCCGACAGGGGAGACCACGAGCAGTACTTC.

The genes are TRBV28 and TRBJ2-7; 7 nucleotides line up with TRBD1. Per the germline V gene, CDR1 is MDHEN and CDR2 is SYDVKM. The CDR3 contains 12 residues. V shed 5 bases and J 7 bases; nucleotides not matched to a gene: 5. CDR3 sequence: CASSKYRGEQYF. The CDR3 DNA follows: TGTGCCAGCAGTAAATACAGGGGAGAGCAGTACTTC.

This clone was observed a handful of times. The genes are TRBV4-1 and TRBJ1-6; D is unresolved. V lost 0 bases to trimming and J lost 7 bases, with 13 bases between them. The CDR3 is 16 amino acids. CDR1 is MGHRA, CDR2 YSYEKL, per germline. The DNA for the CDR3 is TGCGCCAGCAGCCAAGACCGATCGACTAGGAATTCACCCCTCCACTTT. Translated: CASSQDRSTRNSPLHF.

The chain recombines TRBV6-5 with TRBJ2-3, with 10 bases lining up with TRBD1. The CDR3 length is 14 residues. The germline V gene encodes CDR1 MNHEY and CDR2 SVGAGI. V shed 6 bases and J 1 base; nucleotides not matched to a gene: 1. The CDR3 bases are TGTGCCAGCAGAGACAGGGGGCGCACAGATACGCAGTATTTT. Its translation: CASRDRGRTDTQYF.

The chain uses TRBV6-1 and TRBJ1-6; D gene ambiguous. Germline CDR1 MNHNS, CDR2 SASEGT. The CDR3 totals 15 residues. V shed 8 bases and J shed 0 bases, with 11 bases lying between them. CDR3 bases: TGTGCCAGCCCTCGTGAGAGCTCCTATAATTCACCCCTCCACTTT. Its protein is CASPRESSYNSPLHF.

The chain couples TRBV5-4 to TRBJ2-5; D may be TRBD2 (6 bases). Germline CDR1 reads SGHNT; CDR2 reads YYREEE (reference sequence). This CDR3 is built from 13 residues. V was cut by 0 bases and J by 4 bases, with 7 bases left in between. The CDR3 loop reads CASSLAGGETQYF. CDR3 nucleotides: TGTGCCAGCAGCTTGGCCGGGGGAGAGACCCAGTACTTC.

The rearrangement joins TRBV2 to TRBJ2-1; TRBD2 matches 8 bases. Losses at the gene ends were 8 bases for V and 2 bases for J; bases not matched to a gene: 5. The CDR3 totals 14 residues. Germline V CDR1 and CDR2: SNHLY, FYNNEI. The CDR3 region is CASEGAGAYNEQFF. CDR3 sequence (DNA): TGTGCCAGCGAGGGAGCGGGGGCCTACAATGAGCAGTTCTTC.

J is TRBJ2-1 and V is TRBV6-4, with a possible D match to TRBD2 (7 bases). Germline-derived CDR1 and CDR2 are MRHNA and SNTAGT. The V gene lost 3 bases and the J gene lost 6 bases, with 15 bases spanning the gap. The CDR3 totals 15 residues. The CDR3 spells CASSEYAGAGNEQFF. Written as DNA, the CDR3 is TGTGCCAGCAGTGAGTACGCGGGGGCCGGCAATGAGCAGTTCTTC.